The rows below give T cell receptor beta chains drawn from one sample of a study. In TCRdb, the 5' RACE reads were re-called with MiXCR into one record per CDR3 protein. The repertoire holds 35,000 to 50,000 distinct CDR3 sequences, approximately 31% seen once, with less than 5% in the top ten. Sequencing was done on a sample of tumor-infiltrating memory CD4+ T cells sorted from the breast tumor. Every receptor here comes from a female donor with breast cancer. Both conserved end residues are part of each CDR3. The order of the fields is J gene, D gene, clone size, V gene, CDR3 DNA, CDR3 protein. D genes are given only for firm matches. Clone size appears in some rows only: once, few, many, or a class for an expanded clone.

j_gene: TRBJ2-2
d_gene: NA
abundance: many
v_gene: TRBV20-1
CDR3nt: TGCAGTGCTAGAGTACAGTACACCGGGGAGCTGTTTTTT
CDR3aa: CSARVQYTGELFF

j_gene: TRBJ1-1
d_gene: TRBD1
abundance: few
v_gene: TRBV7-9
CDR3nt: TGTGCCAGCAGCTTAAGAGGGCGACAGGGAAAAGGAACTGAAGCTTTCTTT
CDR3aa: CASSLRGRQGKGTEAFF

j_gene: TRBJ2-7
d_gene: TRBD2
abundance: NA
v_gene: TRBV5-1
CDR3nt: TGCGCCAGCAGCTTGACTAGCGGGAGAAACGAGCAGTACTTC
CDR3aa: CASSLTSGRNEQYF

j_gene: TRBJ2-1
d_gene: TRBD1
abundance: few
v_gene: TRBV6-2/TRBV6-3
CDR3nt: TGTGCCAGCAGTTCCTCCGGGACAGTCAGCAATGAGCAGTTCTTC
CDR3aa: CASSSSGTVSNEQFF

j_gene: TRBJ2-7
d_gene: NA
abundance: NA
v_gene: TRBV9
CDR3nt: TGTGCCAGCAGCGTAGGAGAGGCGGGGGCCGCCTCCTACGAGCAGTACTTC
CDR3aa: CASSVGEAGAASYEQYF

j_gene: TRBJ1-6
d_gene: NA
abundance: few
v_gene: TRBV5-6
CDR3nt: TGTGCCAGCAGCTTGGAGGGTGGCCAGTCACCCCTCCACTTT
CDR3aa: CASSLEGGQSPLHF

j_gene: TRBJ2-1
d_gene: TRBD2
abundance: once
v_gene: TRBV6-1
CDR3nt: TGTGCCAGCAGAGCCGGACTAGCGGGGGTCCCACCCTACAATGAGCAGTTCTTC
CDR3aa: CASRAGLAGVPPYNEQFF

j_gene: TRBJ2-6
d_gene: TRBD1
abundance: few
v_gene: TRBV7-3
CDR3nt: TGTGCCAGCAGCTTAAGATGGGACAGGGGAGTCAACGTCCTGACTTTC
CDR3aa: CASSLRWDRGVNVLTF

j_gene: TRBJ2-7
d_gene: NA
abundance: few
v_gene: TRBV4-1
CDR3nt: TGCGCCAGCAGCCACGGGCGGGTCCCAGACTACGAGCAGTACTTC
CDR3aa: CASSHGRVPDYEQYF

j_gene: TRBJ2-7
d_gene: NA
abundance: NA
v_gene: TRBV27
CDR3nt: TGTGCCACCACCACCGGAGGCGAGCAGTACTTC
CDR3aa: CATTTGGEQYF

j_gene: TRBJ1-2
d_gene: NA
abundance: many
v_gene: TRBV20-1
CDR3nt: TGCAGTTCCCCGGACTCCAACGGCTATGGCTACACCTTC
CDR3aa: CSSPDSNGYGYTF

j_gene: TRBJ2-5
d_gene: NA
abundance: once
v_gene: TRBV2
CDR3nt: TGTGCCAGCAGTGAAGCGCTTTTAGGGGGAGAGACCCAGTACTTC
CDR3aa: CASSEALLGGETQYF

j_gene: TRBJ2-7
d_gene: NA
abundance: NA
v_gene: TRBV27
CDR3nt: TGTGCCAGCAGTTTTGGGGGTAGCTCCTACGAGCAGTACTTC
CDR3aa: CASSFGGSSYEQYF

j_gene: TRBJ2-7
d_gene: NA
abundance: NA
v_gene: TRBV9
CDR3nt: TGTGCCAGCAGCGCAGGGGACCAGATAGTACCGCCCTACGAGCAGTACTTC
CDR3aa: CASSAGDQIVPPYEQYF

j_gene: TRBJ2-7
d_gene: TRBD2
abundance: few
v_gene: TRBV4-1
CDR3nt: TGCGCCAGCAGGCTAACAACTAGCGGGACCTTTTACGAGCAGTACTTC
CDR3aa: CASRLTTSGTFYEQYF

j_gene: TRBJ2-4
d_gene: NA
abundance: NA
v_gene: TRBV2
CDR3nt: TGTGCCAGCAGATCCGCTGGGGGCGTCGTCAAAAACATTCAGTACTTC
CDR3aa: CASRSAGGVVKNIQYF

j_gene: TRBJ2-7
d_gene: NA
abundance: NA
v_gene: TRBV7-8
CDR3nt: TGTGCCAGCAGCTTAGGAGCAAACGGGGCCGAATTTTACTACGAGCAGTACTTC
CDR3aa: CASSLGANGAEFYYEQYF

j_gene: TRBJ2-7
d_gene: NA
abundance: NA
v_gene: TRBV4-1
CDR3nt: TGCGCCAGCAGCCAAGACTTTGACTACGAGCAGTACTTC
CDR3aa: CASSQDFDYEQYF

j_gene: TRBJ2-1
d_gene: TRBD1
abundance: few
v_gene: TRBV12-3/TRBV12-4
CDR3nt: TGTGCCAGCAGTTTCCCCCCAGGGGGCAATGAGCAGTTCTTC
CDR3aa: CASSFPPGGNEQFF

j_gene: TRBJ2-5
d_gene: NA
abundance: few
v_gene: TRBV12-3/TRBV12-4
CDR3nt: TGTGCCAGCAGTCAAGAAGAGACCCAGTACTTC
CDR3aa: CASSQEETQYF

j_gene: TRBJ1-5
d_gene: TRBD1
abundance: NA
v_gene: TRBV12-3/TRBV12-4
CDR3nt: TGTGCCAGCAGGGGGACAGGGGGAACGGGTCAGCCCCAGCATTTT
CDR3aa: CASRGTGGTGQPQHF

j_gene: TRBJ2-1
d_gene: NA
abundance: few
v_gene: TRBV6-2/TRBV6-3
CDR3nt: TGTGCCAGCAGTTACCGTAGGGCGGTTGAGCAGTTCTTC
CDR3aa: CASSYRRAVEQFF

j_gene: TRBJ2-5
d_gene: TRBD2
abundance: NA
v_gene: TRBV18
CDR3nt: TGTGCCAGCTCACCAGCCCCGGGGGGAGAGACCCAGTACTTC
CDR3aa: CASSPAPGGETQYF

j_gene: TRBJ1-2
d_gene: NA
abundance: many
v_gene: TRBV4-3
CDR3nt: TGCGCCAGCAGCCAAGACTATGACGGCTATGGCTACACCTTC
CDR3aa: CASSQDYDGYGYTF

j_gene: TRBJ2-3
d_gene: TRBD2
abundance: few
v_gene: TRBV9
CDR3nt: TGTGCCAGCAGCGTAGGGGAGGGGTGGACAGATACGCAGTATTTT
CDR3aa: CASSVGEGWTDTQYF

j_gene: TRBJ2-1
d_gene: NA
abundance: few
v_gene: TRBV4-2
CDR3nt: TGTGCCAGCAGCCAAGGCCCTAGCGCGGCAGGACGGGAGCAGTTCTTC
CDR3aa: CASSQGPSAAGREQFF